The source of this T cell receptor (beta chain) is a study of T cells in Graves' hyperthyroidism and ophthalmopathy. Turning to the study itself: At initial diagnosis, before any treatment had begun, peripheral blood was obtained.

Findings and caveats of the study: Through a model of 13 V-J features, ophthalmopathy was separated from stable hyperthyroidism. In blood, most of the thyroid clonotypes expanded above 0.001 were also present.

Each patient was aged 18 to 65 and had newly diagnosed hyperthyroidism of under 2 months' duration. RNA transcripts gave rise to amplified TCR beta CDR3 regions. HTBI primers were employed in a first-round RT-PCR of the TCR CDR3. TCRdb independently ran MiXCR on the multiplex PCR reads; one entry per CDR3 protein. The profile shows some 600,000 distinct CDR3 sequences, 14% of them singletons. This clonotype appeared a few times. The antigen remains undetermined. Germline CDR1 reads DFQATT; CDR2 reads SNEGSKA (reference sequence). This CDR3 comprises 16 residues. V lost 0 bases, J lost 4 bases, and 10 bases stayed unmatched.

The source of this sequence is a woman between 25 and 40 years old with Graves' hyperthyroidism that later progressed to Graves' ophthalmopathy. The chain recombines TRBV20-1 with TRBJ2-3; TRBD1 matches 7 bases. Sequencing input: blood. The chain's CDR3 is CSARDPRQGIPDTQYF. Written as DNA, the CDR3 is TGCAGTGCTAGAGACCCGAGACAGGGAATTCCAGATACGCAGTATTTT.